These 18 T cell receptor beta chains came from one sample sequenced in a study of fetal regulatory T cell absence and autoimmunity. The protocol was immunoSEQ multiplex PCR, while the TCRdb copy is restricted to in-frame clones and leaves out a portion. The sample includes 95,000 to 100,000 clones, approximately 79% of them seen just once. Material: pancreas tissue. These receptors originate from a male donor with IPEX syndrome.

The chain uses TRBV7-9 and TRBJ2-7; 8 positions agree with TRBD2. J gave up 6 bases and V 5 bases, and 9 bases lay outside the gene matches. The CDR3 length is 14 residues. Germline CDR1 is SEHNR and CDR2 is FQNEAQ (reference sequence). CDR3 bases: TGTGCCAGCAGCCCGCCGGGACTAGTGAGCGAGCAGTACTTC. This sequence encodes CASSPPGLVSEQYF.

This clone was seen more than once but under ten times. This rearrangement joins TRBV23-1 to TRBJ2-3; 9 bases map to TRBD2. TRBV23-1 is an ORF; its function is uncertain. This CDR3 is 17 amino acids long. The V gene end was trimmed by 3 bases and the J gene end by 6 bases; junction bases not matched to a gene: 13. This CDR3 reads CASSQDSGRGAEDTQYF. CDR3 DNA sequence: TGCGCCAGCAGTCAGGATAGCGGGAGAGGAGCGGAGGATACGCAGTATTTT.

The CDR3 nucleotides are TGCGCCAGCAGCCAAGACCAAGAGACCCAGTACTTC. It codes for CASSQDQETQYF. The genes are TRBV5-1 and TRBJ2-5, with no clear D. Germline V CDR1 and CDR2: SGHRS, YFSETQ. The V end lost 4 bases, the J end lost 0 bases, and 4 bases lay between the germline ends. This CDR3 is built from 12 residues.

The rearrangement joins TRBV4-2 to TRBJ2-1; 11 nucleotides match TRBD1. J gave up 3 bases and V 1 base, and 5 bases lay outside the gene matches. Germline CDR1 LGHNA, CDR2 YNFKEQ. This CDR3 is built from 17 residues. Here the CDR3 DNA reads TGTGCCAGCAGCCAAGTATTCGGGACAGGGGGCTACAATGAGCAGTTCTTC. This sequence encodes CASSQVFGTGGYNEQFF.

The rearrangement links TRBV10-3 to TRBJ1-4, with D perhaps matching TRBD1 (6 bases). CDR3 length equals 15 residues. V was shortened by 0 bases and J by 7 bases, with 12 bases between the two germline ends. CDR1 and CDR2 from the germline V gene are ENHRY and SYGVKD. CDR3 nucleotides: TGTGCCATCAGTGAGTCCCGGGGGGCAAGTGAAAAACTGTTTTTT. Translating it yields CAISESRGASEKLFF.

The chain joins TRBV6-1 to TRBJ1-1, with no clear D. The V gene lost 4 bases and the J gene lost 5 bases, with 8 bases spanning the gap. CDR1 is MNHNS, CDR2 SASEGT, per germline. The CDR3 is 12 residues long. CDR3 loop: CASSALGTEAFF. The CDR3 DNA follows: TGTGCCAGCAGTGCTTTGGGGACTGAAGCTTTCTTT.

V gene TRBV2 combines with J gene TRBJ2-1, with 12 bases aligning to TRBD2. Germline CDR1 SNHLY, CDR2 FYNNEI. The CDR3 has 15 amino acids. V lost 4 bases to trimming and J lost 6 bases; unmatched junction nucleotides: 4. CDR3 residues: CASSGLAGDGNEQFF. CDR3 DNA: TGTGCCAGCAGTGGACTAGCGGGGGATGGCAATGAGCAGTTCTTC.

The chain is built from TRBV6-5 and TRBJ2-3; no firm D call. Per the germline V gene, CDR1 is MNHEY and CDR2 is SVGAGI. V was cut by 6 bases and J by 0 bases, with 13 bases left in between. The CDR3 loop spans 15 amino acids. The CDR3 protein is CASRPRVLSTDTQYF. The DNA of the CDR3 is TGTGCCAGCAGACCCCGGGTCCTCAGCACAGATACGCAGTATTTT.

The gene calls are TRBV9 and TRBJ1-2, with 10 bases that match TRBD1. Germline CDR1 and CDR2: SGDLS and YYNGEE. V was pared by 0 bases and J by 3 bases, with 11 bases of the junction left unmatched. The CDR3 covers 18 residues. The chain's CDR3 is CASSVEWRWDRGDYGYTF. Written as DNA, the CDR3 is TGTGCCAGCAGCGTAGAATGGAGGTGGGACAGGGGTGACTATGGCTACACCTTC.

This chain connects TRBV6-6 to TRBJ2-5, with TRBD2 as a possible D gene (5 bases). V lost 5 bases and J lost 5, with 6 bases in between. Germline CDR1 is MNHNY and CDR2 is SVGAGI (reference sequence). CDR3 length: 11 amino acids. The CDR3 sequence is CASSPGETQYF. The CDR3 region has the DNA TGTGCCAGCAGTCCGGGGGAGACCCAGTACTTC.

This clone was observed once. The chain links TRBV7-2 to TRBJ2-1; 9 positions match TRBD2. Germline V lookup: CDR1 SGHTA, CDR2 FQGNSA. V was clipped by 5 bases and J by 5 bases; unmatched bases: 10. The CDR3 is 16 residues long. CDR3 nucleotide sequence: TGTGCCAGCAGCAAGCAAGCGGGAGGTAGGGACAATGAGCAGTTCTTC. It specifies CASSKQAGGRDNEQFF.

The rearrangement uses TRBV16 and TRBJ2-7; D is uncertain. V dropped 3 bases and J dropped 0 bases, with 9 bases sitting between them. Looked up from germline, CDR1 is KGHSY and CDR2 is FQNENV. The CDR3 contains 14 residues. The CDR3 sequence is CASSHGTLSYEQYF. The CDR3 DNA reads as TGTGCCAGCAGCCATGGAACACTCTCCTACGAGCAGTACTTC.

The genes are TRBV7-2 and TRBJ2-7; D is undetermined. The CDR3 runs 11 residues. Germline CDR1 is SGHTA and CDR2 is FQGNSA. V lost 6 bases and J 4 bases, leaving 7 bases between the germline ends. This CDR3 is CASRIGYEQYF. The DNA for the CDR3 is TGTGCCAGCAGGATAGGGTACGAGCAGTACTTC.

This chain joins TRBV6-5 and TRBJ1-4; TRBD1 matches at 10 bases. Germline CDR1 and CDR2: MNHEY and SVGAGI. V trimming: 5 bases; J trimming: 6 bases; junction bases outside the gene matches: 6. This CDR3 region has 15 residues. In DNA, the CDR3 is TGTGCCAGCAGTACACGACAGGGGGCGGATGAAAAACTGTTTTTT. Translated, it gives CASSTRQGADEKLFF.

The chain employs TRBV5-1 and TRBJ2-2; 8 bases line up with TRBD1. With V trimmed by 4 bases and J by 1 base, 6 bases remained unmatched. The CDR3 has 16 amino acids. Germline CDR1 SGHRS, CDR2 YFSETQ. The CDR3 spells CASSRQGWKNTGELFF. DNA of the CDR3: TGCGCCAGCAGCCGACAGGGGTGGAAGAACACCGGGGAGCTGTTTTTT.

For the CDR3, the DNA is TGTGCCAGCAGCCAACTGTACCAAGAGACCCAGTACTTC. Encoded protein: CASSQLYQETQYF. This rearrangement joins TRBV4-2 to TRBJ2-5; D not certain. The germline gives CDR1 LGHNA, CDR2 YNFKEQ. V was pared by 2 bases and J by 0 bases, with 4 bases between. The CDR3 contains 13 residues.

The rearrangement links TRBV7-6 to TRBJ2-7, with D perhaps assigned TRBD1 or TRBD2 (5 bases each). Looked up from germline, CDR1 is SGHVS and CDR2 is FNYEAQ. The length of the CDR3 is 15 residues. The V and J ends lost 2 bases and 2 bases respectively, with 13 bases between them. The CDR3 coding sequence is TGTGCCAGCAGCTTACGGGACGCGGACCCCTACGAGCAGTACTTC. Translating gives CASSLRDADPYEQYF.

This clone was observed once. CDR3 bases: TGTGCCAGCAGCTTAGCCGGGACAGGGGGGACTGGAAACACCATATATTTT. Protein: CASSLAGTGGTGNTIYF. The rearrangement links TRBV7-9 to TRBJ1-3, with 11 bases that match TRBD1. Unmatched junction bases numbered 3, after V lost 0 bases and J lost 2 bases. The CDR3 has 17 amino acids. Germline V gene sequence: CDR1 SEHNR, CDR2 FQNEAQ (reference sequence).